The 18 T cell receptor beta chains reported below all come from one sample, sequenced in a study of blood T cell repertoires in COVID-19 (dated by TCRdb to about 2020). Library creation used the immunoSEQ multiplex PCR assay. Entries here come from immuneACCESS through TCRdb and include only in-frame sequences with V and J called. Some clones fail to appear in such tables; in the studies checked, an unresolved V gene covers under half of the shortfall, and the cause of the remainder is unknown. Present in this sample are 20,000 to 25,000 clones, over 70% of which were seen just once. The top ten hold roughly 13% of the sample. Sequences were obtained from peripheral blood. Source of these receptors: a man in his fifties or sixties with active COVID-19.

The chain joins TRBV6-6 to TRBJ2-5; 8 bases are shared with TRBD1. Germline V CDR1 and CDR2: MNHNY, SVGAGI (reference sequence). The CDR3 covers 13 residues. V was pared by 6 bases and J by 5 bases, with 5 bases of the junction left unmatched. Here the CDR3 DNA reads TGTGCCAGCAGATCCGACAGGGGTGAGACCCAGTACTTC. This sequence encodes CASRSDRGETQYF.

This clone was detected once. The V gene is TRBV11-2, the J gene TRBJ2-1; TRBD2 aligns across 12 bases. V lost 5 bases and J lost 15; bases outside the gene matches: 11. Germline V gene lookup returns CDR1 SGHAT and CDR2 FQNNGV. The CDR3 is 14 amino acids. CDR3 DNA sequence: TGTGCCAGCAGCCACGGACTAGCGGGGACCGTTGGGTTCTTC. It specifies CASSHGLAGTVGFF.

This chain joins TRBV28 and TRBJ1-5, with D hard to call. The CDR3 is 13 amino acids. Trimming removed 1 base from V and 7 bases from J, with 8 bases in between. Germline V CDR1 and CDR2: MDHEN, SYDVKM. The CDR3 loop is CASSLSVRQPQHF. The CDR3 DNA sequence: TGTGCCAGCAGTTTATCGGTCCGCCAGCCCCAGCATTTT.

CDR3 loop: CASSLTGGNEQFF. The DNA for the CDR3 is TGTGCCAGCAGCTTAACGGGAGGAAATGAGCAGTTCTTC. The chain is built from TRBV7-2 and TRBJ2-1, with 7 bases matching TRBD2. This CDR3 has 13 residues. V shed 2 bases, J shed 7 bases, and the junction held 2 bases outside the gene matches. The V gene's germline CDR1 is SGHTA and CDR2 FQGNSA.

The chain uses TRBV7-8 and TRBJ2-3; D may be TRBD1 (5 bases). The CDR3 loop spans 14 amino acids. V lost 3 bases and J lost 2, with 9 bases in between. Germline CDR1 reads SGHVS; CDR2 reads FQNEAQ. The CDR3 here is CASSFDSHTDTQYF. DNA of the CDR3: TGTGCCAGCAGCTTTGACAGCCACACAGATACGCAGTATTTT. The full variable domain, completed using reference TRBV7-8 and TRBJ2-3, is GAGVSQSPRYKVAKRGQDVALRCDPISGHVSLFWYQQALGQGPEFLTYFQNEAQLDKSGLPSDRFFAERPEGSVSTLKIQRTQQEDSAVYLCASSFDSHTDTQYFGPGTRLTVL.

The chain has TRBV25-1 and TRBJ1-4; 9 nucleotides align to TRBD1. Germline CDR1 MGHDK, CDR2 SYGVNS. J gave up 11 bases and V 4 bases, and 5 bases lay outside the gene matches. This CDR3 region has 13 residues. In DNA form, the CDR3 reads TGTGCCAGCAGTGGGGACAGGGTGGATAAACTGTTTTTT. Translation: CASSGDRVDKLFF.

The chain combines TRBV27 with TRBJ1-6; unclear D gene. The CDR3 is 15 amino acids. In germline, CDR1 is MNHEY, CDR2 SMNVEV (reference sequence). V dropped 3 bases and J dropped 4 bases, with 10 bases sitting between them. The CDR3 DNA reads TGTGCCAGCAGTTTTTCATCCGGGTATAATTCACCCCTCCACTTT. Its protein product is CASSFSSGYNSPLHF.

The rearrangement joins TRBV9 to TRBJ2-1; 8 bases align to TRBD2. Germline CDR1 SGDLS, CDR2 YYNGEE. The CDR3 sequence is 16 residues long. V dropped 2 bases and J dropped 0; count of bases not matched to a gene: 4. Written as DNA, the CDR3 is TGTGCCAGCAGCGTTTTAGCGGGAAGCTCCTACAATGAGCAGTTCTTC. This translates into CASSVLAGSSYNEQFF.

The chain is built from TRBV18 and TRBJ2-2; D remains ambiguous. V was cut by 1 base and J by 4 bases, with 13 bases left in between. Germline V gene data show CDR1 as KGHSH and CDR2 as LQKENI. The CDR3 totals 16 residues. The CDR3 DNA reads as TGTGCCAGCTCACCACTGGCGCTATCGGGCACCGGGGAGCTGTTTTTT. The encoded protein is CASSPLALSGTGELFF.

V and J are TRBV3-1 (or the pseudogene TRBV3-2) and TRBJ2-2, with 8 bases matching TRBD2. CDR3 length: 15 amino acids. The germline V gene has CDR1 LGHDT and CDR2 YNNKEL (reference sequence). V lost 4 bases, J lost 5 bases, and 6 bases stayed unmatched. The CDR3: CASSPGTSITGELFF. The CDR3 nucleotides read TGTGCCAGCAGCCCAGGGACTAGTATTACCGGGGAGCTGTTTTTT.

There are a few counts of this clone. The chain employs TRBV28 and TRBJ1-3; a possible D gene is TRBD1 (6 bases). The CDR3 is made up of 14 amino acids. Looked up from germline, CDR1 is MDHEN and CDR2 is SYDVKM. V was clipped by 6 bases and J by 2 bases, with 11 bases between them. The CDR3 region is CASSLRDTGNTIYF. The CDR3 DNA sequence: TGTGCCAGCAGCCTCAGGGACACTGGAAACACCATATATTTT.

This clone has ten or more counts. The rearrangement links TRBV9 to TRBJ1-1, with 9 bases identical to TRBD1. J was trimmed by 7 bases and V by 0 bases; bases with no gene match: 10. Germline assignment: CDR1 SGDLS and CDR2 YYNGEE. CDR3 length equals 16 residues. CDR3 amino acids: CASSVEGQGGIGEAFF. CDR3 DNA sequence: TGTGCCAGCAGCGTAGAGGGACAGGGAGGGATTGGTGAAGCTTTCTTT.

The chain has TRBV13 and TRBJ2-3; 7 nucleotides align to TRBD2. V lost 1 base to trimming and J lost 4 bases; unmatched junction nucleotides: 23. CDR1 is PRHDT, CDR2 FYEKMQ, per germline (reference sequence). The CDR3 has 21 residues. The CDR3 reads CASSLAMGNRGSKLLPDTQYF. The CDR3 nucleotides are TGTGCCAGCAGCTTAGCGATGGGTAATCGCGGGAGCAAACTACTTCCAGATACGCAGTATTTT.

The chain carries TRBV9 and TRBJ2-4, with 7 bases aligning to TRBD2. The CDR3 is made up of 15 amino acids. In germline, CDR1 is SGDLS, CDR2 YYNGEE. V gave up 0 bases and J gave up 6 bases; unmatched junction bases: 6. CDR3 nucleotide sequence: TGTGCCAGCAGCGTAGCTTCTAGCGGACCAAACATTCAGTACTTC. Its protein is CASSVASSGPNIQYF.

V usage is TRBV20-1 and J usage is TRBJ2-1; TRBD1 matches at 8 bases. Trimming took 3 bases from V and 2 from J; bases not matched to a gene: 6. CDR3 length equals 15 residues. Germline assignment: CDR1 DFQATT and CDR2 SNEGSKA (reference sequence). The chain's CDR3 is CSASKGQGAYNEQFF. The CDR3 bases are TGCAGTGCTAGTAAAGGACAGGGCGCCTACAATGAGCAGTTCTTC.

The gene calls are TRBV7-9 and TRBJ2-5; 10 bases align to TRBD2. CDR1 SEHNR and CDR2 FQNEAQ come from the germline V gene (reference sequence). Unmatched junction bases numbered 5, after V lost 3 bases and J lost 4 bases. The CDR3 runs 15 residues. The CDR3 region has the DNA TGTGCCAGCAGCTTGGGACTAGCGCTCCGAGAGACCCAGTACTTC. Its protein product is CASSLGLALRETQYF.

In its sample, this clone was seen once. The V gene is TRBV19, the J gene TRBJ1-5, with D uncertain. The CDR3 consists of 11 residues. Germline values: CDR1 LNHDA, CDR2 SQIVND (reference sequence). Deletions cut 9 bases from V and 7 bases from J, with 10 bases between. The CDR3 nucleotides are TGTGCCAGAAAGAGAGGGCAGCCCCAGCATTTT. As protein: CARKRGQPQHF.

The chain carries TRBV7-9 and TRBJ1-3, with 8 nucleotides matching TRBD1. The germline CDR1 and CDR2 sequences are SEHNR and FQNEAQ (reference sequence). V lost 5 bases, J lost 0 bases, and 12 bases stayed unmatched. CDR3 length equals 18 residues. CDR3 sequence (DNA): TGTGCCAGCAGCGGACAGGGTTTATGGGTCGACTCTGGAAACACCATATATTTT. It is translated as CASSGQGLWVDSGNTIYF.